Below, one T cell receptor (beta chain) is given with its context. This entry belongs to a study of shared T cell receptors in the human thymus. Libraries were prepared by immunoSEQ multiplex PCR; TCRdb keeps only in-frame clonotypes and omits some of them. The sample carries 700,000 or so clones, approximately 85% recorded once. CDR1 SGHDT and CDR2 YYEEEE come from the germline V gene. The CDR3 extends over 17 amino acids. V was pared by 7 bases and J by 4 bases, with 16 bases of the junction left unmatched. These data also featured in a second study, about human thymus T cells.

The chain is built from TRBV5-6 and TRBJ1-1; 10 bases line up with TRBD1. This clonotype was obtained from a girl in the first two years of life with a congenital heart defect. The sample was thymocytes. CDR3 residues: CASEESMTGGLITEAFF. The CDR3 DNA reads TGTGCCAGCGAGGAGTCGATGACAGGGGGCTTGATCACTGAAGCTTTCTTT.